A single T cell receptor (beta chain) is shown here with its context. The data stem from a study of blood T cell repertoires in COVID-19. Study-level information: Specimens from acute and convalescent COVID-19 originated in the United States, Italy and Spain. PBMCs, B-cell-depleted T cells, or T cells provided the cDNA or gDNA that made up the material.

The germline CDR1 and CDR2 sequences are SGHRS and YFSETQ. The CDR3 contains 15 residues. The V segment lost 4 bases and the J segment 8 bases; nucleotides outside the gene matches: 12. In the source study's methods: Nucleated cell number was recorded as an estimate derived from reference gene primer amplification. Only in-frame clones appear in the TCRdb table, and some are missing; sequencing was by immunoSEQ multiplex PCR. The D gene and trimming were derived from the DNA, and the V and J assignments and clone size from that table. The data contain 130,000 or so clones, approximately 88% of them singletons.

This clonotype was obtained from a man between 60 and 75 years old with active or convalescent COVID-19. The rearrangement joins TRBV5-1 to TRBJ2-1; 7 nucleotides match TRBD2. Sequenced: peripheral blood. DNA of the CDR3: TGCGCCAGCAGCGGCGGGAGCGGGACTACGGATGAGCAGTTCTTC. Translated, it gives CASSGGSGTTDEQFF. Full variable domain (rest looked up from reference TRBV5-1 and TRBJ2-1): KAGVTQTPRYLIKTRGQQVTLSCSPISGHRSVSWYQQTPGQGLQFLFEYFSETQRNKGNFPGRFSGRQFSNSRSEMNVSTLELGDSALYLCASSGGSGTTDEQFFGPGTRLTVL.